This TCR beta chain was recorded in a study of beta chain features in type 1 diabetes. Study-wide points: Still unanswered here is whether HLA type influences TCRB rearrangement. All four CD4+ subsets of Type 1 diabetes patients contained TCRB CDR3s that were moderately but significantly shorter.

In total, each donor contributed a single heparinised blood draw that averaged around 0.12 L. Purity exceeding 95% was reached by all sorted populations. Note on this clone: The antigen remains unidentified.

Of the isolated RNA, all was reverse transcribed, and so the sequenced material was expressed TCRB transcripts. Reads from naive, central memory and regulatory T cell samples averaged about 3.3 million. TCRdb keeps only in-frame clones here, not all; method: immunoSEQ multiplex PCR. Among 350,000 to 400,000 clones listed, around an eighth were seen once. This CDR3 comprises 16 residues. V was trimmed by 0 bases and J by 0 bases, leaving 9 bases between them. What was sequenced was naive CD4+ T cells from blood. The chain links TRBV23-1 to TRBJ1-5; D gene ambiguous. TRBV23-1 has ORF status, its function being uncertain. The TCR was taken from a woman between 18 and 29 years old with type 1 diabetes. The CDR3 reads CASSQSHRDSNQPQHF. In DNA form, the CDR3 reads TGCGCCAGCAGTCAATCGCACAGAGATAGCAATCAGCCCCAGCATTTT.